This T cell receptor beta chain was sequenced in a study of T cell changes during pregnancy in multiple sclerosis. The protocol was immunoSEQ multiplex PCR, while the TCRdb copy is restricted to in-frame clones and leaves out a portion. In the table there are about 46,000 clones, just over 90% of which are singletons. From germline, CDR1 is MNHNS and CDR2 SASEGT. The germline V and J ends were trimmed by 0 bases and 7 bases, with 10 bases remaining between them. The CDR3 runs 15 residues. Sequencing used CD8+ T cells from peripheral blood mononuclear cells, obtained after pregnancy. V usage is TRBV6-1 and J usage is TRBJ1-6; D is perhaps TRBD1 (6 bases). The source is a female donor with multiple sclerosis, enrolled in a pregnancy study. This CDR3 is CASSEAGRGNSPLHF. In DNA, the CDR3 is TGTGCCAGCAGTGAAGCGGGCAGGGGCAATTCACCCCTCCACTTT.